This T cell receptor (beta chain) derives from a study of response to subunit inactivated influenza vaccine. On this clonotype: Its antigen is unknown.

Study-level findings and limits: Authors suggested each seasonal flu vaccination may recruit only limited numbers of new T cells.

From germline, CDR1 is MNHEY and CDR2 SVGAGI. This CDR3 spans 14 amino acids. V was clipped by 2 bases and J by 4 bases, with 12 bases between them. TCRdb reanalysed the RT-PCR reads using MiXCR and keeps one entry per CDR3 protein. The repertoire holds 700,000 to 900,000 distinct CDR3 sequences, roughly 20% seen once, with roughly a tenth in the top ten. This clonotype was obtained from a man over 45 who received an inactivated influenza vaccine. The chain links TRBV6-5 to TRBJ2-7; a possible D gene is TRBD1 (6 bases). Sequences were derived from PBMCs from blood, sampled roughly 5 days after vaccination. CDR3 sequence: CASSYTTGDYEQYF. The CDR3 DNA follows: TGTGCCAGCAGTTACACGACAGGTGATTACGAGCAGTACTTC.